These T cell receptor beta chains were read from a single sample in a study of vaccination and CD4 T cells after COVID-19. These receptors have no known antigen. TCRdb reanalysed the PCR reads using MiXCR and keeps one entry per CDR3 protein. The sample gives around 10,000 distinct CDR3 sequences, 55% to 60% of which show up once; 30% to 35% is in the top ten. Input material: CD4+ T cells from blood, cultured in vitro. Receptor source: a human donor who had recovered from COVID-19. Both conserved end residues are part of each CDR3. A D gene is named only where the DNA matches it firmly. Not every row has a clone size; where given, it reads once, few, many or a size class.

-,TRBJ2-1,TRBV6-2/TRBV6-3,TRBD2,TGTGCCAGCAGATACCCCAGGACTAGCGGGGGCGCCTCCTACAATGAGCAGTTCTTC,CASRYPRTSGGASYNEQFF
-,TRBJ2-7,TRBV24-1,TRBD1,TGTGCCACCAGTGACCGTCGAAACAGGGGTTACGAGCAGTACTTC,CATSDRRNRGYEQYF
-,TRBJ1-1,TRBV7-2,TRBD1,TGTGCCAGCAGCTTATCTCGACAGGGGGCGCCGGAAGCTTTCTTT,CASSLSRQGAPEAFF
-,TRBJ1-1,TRBV20-1,-,TGCAGTGCTAGAGATACAGGGAGGAGGCCCGAAGCTTTCTTT,CSARDTGRRPEAFF
once,TRBJ1-2,TRBV10-3,TRBD1,TGTGCCATCAGTGAGTCGGGGGACAGCTATGGCTACACCTTC,CAISESGDSYGYTF
few,TRBJ1-2,TRBV10-3,-,TGTGCCATCAGTGAAAACGAGGCAGTGGCTGGTGGCTACACCTTC,CAISENEAVAGGYTF
-,TRBJ1-2,TRBV27,TRBD1,TGTGCCAGCAGTTTACCGGGACAGGGGGCGGTAAGCTATGGCTACACCTTC,CASSLPGQGAVSYGYTF
large,TRBJ2-1,TRBV15,-,TGTGCCACCAGCAGAGATAAGGGGTTCTACAATGAGCAGTTCTTC,CATSRDKGFYNEQFF
once,TRBJ2-1,TRBV24-1,TRBD2,TGTGCCACCAGTGACCCCGGCCGGGGGGGGGAGTACAATGAGCAGTTCTTC,CATSDPGRGGEYNEQFF
-,TRBJ1-6,TRBV20-1,-,TGCAGTGCTAGAGACTCCCGAACCCTCCACTTT,CSARDSRTLHF
-,TRBJ1-2,TRBV7-2,-,TGTGCCAGCAGCTTAAGCCCTAACTATGGCTACACCTTC,CASSLSPNYGYTF
-,TRBJ2-7,TRBV2,-,TGTGCCAGCAGGGAAAGGGAACGGGGAGCGAACTACGAGCAGTACTTC,CASRERERGANYEQYF
-,TRBJ2-5,TRBV11-2,TRBD1,TGTGCCAGCAGCTTAGGGGACAGGGCGCAAGAGACCCAGTACTTC,CASSLGDRAQETQYF
-,TRBJ2-5,TRBV18,-,TGTGCCAGCTCACCACCGACGGTGCAAGAGACCCAGTACTTC,CASSPPTVQETQYF
-,TRBJ2-3,TRBV7-9,TRBD2,TGTGCCAGCAGCTCCCGGGGGGGATTTGCAGATACGCAGTATTTT,CASSSRGGFADTQYF
-,TRBJ2-1,TRBV4-1,TRBD1,TGCGCCAGCAGCCAGCCGACAGGGGGGAGCAATGAGCAGTTCTTC,CASSQPTGGSNEQFF
-,TRBJ1-2,TRBV19,-,TGTGCCAGGCCGAGTACCCCCCTTTCAGGCTACACCTTC,CARPSTPLSGYTF